This T cell receptor beta chain was identified during a study of Ad26.COV2.S vaccination and SARS-CoV-2 variants. Sequencing used immunoSEQ multiplex PCR; TCRdb keeps in-frame clones, though not all of them. Of about 350,000 clones detected, about 91% appear once; the ten largest clones hold around 4%. The V and J ends lost 5 bases and 3 bases respectively, with 10 bases between them. Germline V gene lookup returns CDR1 SGHNT and CDR2 YENEEA. The CDR3 contains 13 residues. Regarding this clone: The antigen is unknown.

Overall study findings and caveats: The analyses of TCR breadth and depth may have understated the size of total T cell responses. Following vaccination, spike-specific CD8+ and CD4+ T cell responses reportedly exhibited substantial breadth. Vaccinees and placebo recipients showed similar non-spike TCR breadth. Higher spike-specific TCR breadth was found in vaccine recipients than in placebo recipients.

This sample comprised peripheral blood, obtained after recovery from COVID-19. The chain is built from TRBV11-3 and TRBJ2-5; D possibly matches TRBD1 or TRBD2 (5 bases each). The TCR comes from a human donor who had recovered from COVID-19. The CDR3 region has the DNA TGTGCCAGCAGCCGGGACGGAAAAGAGACCCAGTACTTC. Translated, it gives CASSRDGKETQYF. Supplemented by reference TRBV11-3 and TRBJ2-5, the full variable domain reads EAGVVQSPRYKIIEKKQPVAFWCNPISGHNTLYWYLQNLGQGPELLIRYENEEAVDDSQLPKDRFSAERLKGVDSTLKIQPAELGDSAVYLCASSRDGKETQYFGPGTRLLVL.